This is a list of T cell receptor beta chains from one sample in a study of T-cell reconstitution after alpha-beta-depleted transplantation in children. MiXCR was run by TCRdb on the PCR reads, yielding one entry per CDR3 protein. Here the sample spans roughly 100,000 distinct CDR3 sequences, 7% to 10% being singletons. The starting material was PBMCs from the stem cell graft donor, obtained from the stem cell graft. All receptors derive from a human donor who donated a stem cell graft to a child with congenital amegakaryocytic thrombocytopenia. The CDR3 runs from the conserved cysteine through the conserved F or W. Some rows have no size entry. The others give once, few or many, or a class for an expanded clone.

clone_size j_call v_call cdr3_aa
many TRBJ2-5 TRBV3-1 CASSPIRTSGQETQYF
many TRBJ1-1 TRBV29-1 CSAGGEAFF
many TRBJ2-7 TRBV4-1 CASSQEASGAYEQYF
many TRBJ2-1 TRBV20-1 CSARFGGESREQFF
many TRBJ2-5 TRBV4-1 CASSLVAGVETQYF
many TRBJ2-1 TRBV20-1 CSARRTSGLNEQFF
many TRBJ2-2 TRBV2 CASSVILAGTGELFF
few TRBJ2-7 TRBV12-3/TRBV12-4 CASSSNLYYEQYF
many TRBJ2-3 TRBV5-6 CASSLRLAEASDTQYF
many TRBJ2-3 TRBV5-1 CASSSGQTSTDTQYF
- TRBJ1-1 TRBV29-1 CSALWGLNTEAFF
many TRBJ2-3 TRBV29-1 CSVDRGSDTQYF
many TRBJ2-3 TRBV10-2 CASRSPRRSQGDTQYF
many TRBJ2-5 TRBV14 CASSPGVQYYRETQYF
many TRBJ2-5 TRBV7-7 CASSLGLGETQYF
- TRBJ2-6 TRBV7-8 CASSARRGSGANVLTF
many TRBJ2-3 TRBV27 CASTMDRDADTQYF
many TRBJ2-7 TRBV12-3/TRBV12-4 CASSPGAHEQYF
many TRBJ2-1 TRBV12-3/TRBV12-4 CASTRGNNEQFF
many TRBJ2-5 TRBV14 CASSQVTLGGALETQYF
- TRBJ2-1 TRBV7-3 CASSLKGATYNEQFF
many TRBJ1-5 TRBV5-1 CASSAAGTGTGPQHF
- TRBJ2-3 TRBV20-1 CRTTSTDTQYF
many TRBJ1-2 TRBV7-9 CASSFSRANYTF
many TRBJ2-5 TRBV27 CASSPRDRQETQYF
many TRBJ2-6 TRBV14 CASSQDEGSSGANVLTF
many TRBJ2-7 TRBV27 CASSLNRDSYEQYF
many TRBJ2-5 TRBV7-9 CASSPPTQETQYF
many TRBJ2-1 TRBV7-8 CASSPWEDEQFF
few TRBJ2-3 TRBV20-1 CSATPTSGSWPDTQYF
many TRBJ2-1 TRBV28 CASGGGLNNEQFF
many TRBJ1-1 TRBV4-1 CASSQDGGGRGQMNTEAFF
many TRBJ2-2 TRBV20-1 CSASGQRNTGELFF
- TRBJ1-2 TRBV5-1 CASSLDRGTEGYTF
many TRBJ2-1 TRBV30 CAWSVSPYTAGQYNEQFF
- TRBJ2-7 TRBV27 CASSLSKRGNMGSGYEQYF
- TRBJ2-2 TRBV6-1 CASKGTANTGELFF
many TRBJ1-1 TRBV5-1 CASSPLGSGAEAFF
many TRBJ1-6 TRBV28 CASSYRGNNSPLHF
many TRBJ2-3 TRBV5-1 CASSLGGAALFSGTDTQYF
many TRBJ2-4 TRBV5-5 CASSSSGRKNIQYF
many TRBJ1-3 TRBV5-6 CASSLPESSGNTIYF
many TRBJ2-1 TRBV20-1 CSALAGETYNEQFF
many TRBJ2-2 TRBV12-3/TRBV12-4 CASSLRQGNTGELFF
many TRBJ2-2 TRBV5-1 CASSLIRGTYTGELFF
many TRBJ2-1 TRBV20-1 CSAGETGSGTFF
many TRBJ2-6 TRBV9 CASAVGGSGANVLTF
many TRBJ2-1 TRBV5-1 CASSAIAGEINEQFF
many TRBJ2-6 TRBV5-1 CASSLEGIGGPGANVLTF
many TRBJ2-5 TRBV30 CAWGGTGQETQYF
many TRBJ1-5 TRBV12-3/TRBV12-4 CASSLAERQPQHF